In this sample, the clone carrying this T cell receptor (beta chain) turned up a few times. Germline trimming cut 11 bases from V and 1 base from J; bases unmatched to any gene: 10. CDR1 KGHDR and CDR2 SFDVKD come from the germline V gene. CDR3 size: 14 residues. This record belongs to a study of blood T cell repertoires in COVID-19. Study background: The samples span acute and convalescent COVID-19 from the United States, Italy and Spain. T cells, B-cell-depleted T cells, or PBMCs supplied cDNA or gDNA.

Authors' processing steps: Quantification of nucleated cells was approximated via reference gene primer amplification. Profiled with immunoSEQ multiplex PCR; TCRdb holds only in-frame clones, not every one. That table supplies the V and J calls and clone size; D and trimming were determined from the DNA. The sample has about 64,000 clones; 80% to 90% are singletons. The sample taken for sequencing was peripheral blood. The receptor was derived from a man between 35 and 55 years old with acute or convalescent COVID-19. The chain links TRBV24-1 to TRBJ2-7, with 7 bases matching TRBD1. CDR3 region: CASIGGVGSYEQYF. CDR3 in DNA: TGTGCCAGCATAGGGGGCGTAGGATCCTACGAGCAGTACTTC.